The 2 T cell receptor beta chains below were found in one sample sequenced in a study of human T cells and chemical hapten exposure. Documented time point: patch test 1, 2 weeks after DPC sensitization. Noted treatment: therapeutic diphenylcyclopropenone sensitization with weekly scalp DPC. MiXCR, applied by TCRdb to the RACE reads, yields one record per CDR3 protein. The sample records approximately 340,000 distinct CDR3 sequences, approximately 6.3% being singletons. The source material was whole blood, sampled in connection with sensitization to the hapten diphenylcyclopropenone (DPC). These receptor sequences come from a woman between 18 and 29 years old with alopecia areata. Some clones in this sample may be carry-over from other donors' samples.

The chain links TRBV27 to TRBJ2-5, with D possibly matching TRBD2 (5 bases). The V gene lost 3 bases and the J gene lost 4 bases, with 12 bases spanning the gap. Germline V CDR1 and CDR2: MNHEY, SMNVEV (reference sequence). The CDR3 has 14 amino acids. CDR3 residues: CASSFRGFGETQYF. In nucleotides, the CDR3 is TGTGCCAGCAGTTTTCGAGGGTTTGGAGAGACCCAGTACTTC.

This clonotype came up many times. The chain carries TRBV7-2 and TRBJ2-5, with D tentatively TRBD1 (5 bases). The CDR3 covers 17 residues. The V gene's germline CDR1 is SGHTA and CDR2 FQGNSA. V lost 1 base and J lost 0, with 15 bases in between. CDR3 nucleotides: TGTGCCAGCAGCTTAGGAGTGTGGGGCGGACACCAAGAGACCCAGTACTTC. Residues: CASSLGVWGGHQETQYF.